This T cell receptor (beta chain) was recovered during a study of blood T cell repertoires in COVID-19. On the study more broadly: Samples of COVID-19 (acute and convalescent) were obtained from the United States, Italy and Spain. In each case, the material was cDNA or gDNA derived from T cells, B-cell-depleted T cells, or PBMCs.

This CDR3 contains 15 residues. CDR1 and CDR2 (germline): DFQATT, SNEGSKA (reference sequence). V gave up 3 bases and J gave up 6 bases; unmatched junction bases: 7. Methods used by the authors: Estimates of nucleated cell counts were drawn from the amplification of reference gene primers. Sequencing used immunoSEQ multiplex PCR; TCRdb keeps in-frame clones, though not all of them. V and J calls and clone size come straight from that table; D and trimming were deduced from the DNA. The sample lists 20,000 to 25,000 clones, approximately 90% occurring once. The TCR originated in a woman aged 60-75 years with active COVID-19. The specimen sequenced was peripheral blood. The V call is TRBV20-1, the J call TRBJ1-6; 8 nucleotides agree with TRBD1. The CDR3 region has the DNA TGCAGTGCTAGTGTCTCGACAGGGGTTAATTCACCCCTCCACTTT. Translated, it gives CSASVSTGVNSPLHF.